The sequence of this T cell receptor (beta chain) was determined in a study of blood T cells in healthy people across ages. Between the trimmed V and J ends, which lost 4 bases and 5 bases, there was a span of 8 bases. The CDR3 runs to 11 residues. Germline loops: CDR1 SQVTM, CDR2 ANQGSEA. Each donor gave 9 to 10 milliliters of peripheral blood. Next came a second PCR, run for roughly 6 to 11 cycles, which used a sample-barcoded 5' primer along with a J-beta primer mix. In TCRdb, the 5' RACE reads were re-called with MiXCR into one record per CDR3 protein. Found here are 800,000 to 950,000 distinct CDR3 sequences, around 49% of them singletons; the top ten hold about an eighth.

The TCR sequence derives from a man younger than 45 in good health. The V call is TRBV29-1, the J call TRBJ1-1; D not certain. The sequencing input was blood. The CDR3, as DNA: TGCAGCGTTGGGGCCTATACTGAAGCTTTCTTT. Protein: CSVGAYTEAFF. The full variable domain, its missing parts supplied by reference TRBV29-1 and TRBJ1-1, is SAVISQKPSRDICQRGTSLTIQCQVDSQVTMMFWYRQQPGQSLTLIATANQGSEATYESGFVIDKFPISRPNLTFSTLTVSNMSPEDSSIYLCSVGAYTEAFFGQGTRLTVV.